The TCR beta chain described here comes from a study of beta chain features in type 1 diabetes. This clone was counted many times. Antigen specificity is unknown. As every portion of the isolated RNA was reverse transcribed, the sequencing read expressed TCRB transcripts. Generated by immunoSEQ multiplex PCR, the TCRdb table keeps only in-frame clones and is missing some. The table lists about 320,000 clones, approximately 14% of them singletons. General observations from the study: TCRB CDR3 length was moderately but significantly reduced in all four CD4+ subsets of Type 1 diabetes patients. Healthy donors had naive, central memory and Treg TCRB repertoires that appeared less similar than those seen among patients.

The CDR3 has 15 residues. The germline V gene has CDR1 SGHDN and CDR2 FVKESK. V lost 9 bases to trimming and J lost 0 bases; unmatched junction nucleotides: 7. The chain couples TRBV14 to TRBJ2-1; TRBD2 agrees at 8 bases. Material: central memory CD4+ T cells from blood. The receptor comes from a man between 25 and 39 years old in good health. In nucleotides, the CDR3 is TGTGCCAGTCGGACCACTAGCGGCTCCTACAATGAGCAGTTCTTC. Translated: CASRTTSGSYNEQFF.